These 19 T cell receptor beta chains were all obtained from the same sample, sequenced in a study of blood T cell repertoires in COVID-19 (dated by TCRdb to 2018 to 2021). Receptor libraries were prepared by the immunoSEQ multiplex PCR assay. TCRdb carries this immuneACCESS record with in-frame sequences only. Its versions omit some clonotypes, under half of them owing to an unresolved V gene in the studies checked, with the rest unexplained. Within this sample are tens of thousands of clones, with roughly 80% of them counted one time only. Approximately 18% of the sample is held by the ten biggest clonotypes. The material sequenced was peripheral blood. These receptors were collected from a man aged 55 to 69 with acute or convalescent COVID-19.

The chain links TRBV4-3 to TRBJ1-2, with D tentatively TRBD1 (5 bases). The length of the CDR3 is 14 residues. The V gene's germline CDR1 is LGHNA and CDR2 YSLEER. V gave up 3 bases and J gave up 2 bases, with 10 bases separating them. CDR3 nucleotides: TGCGCCAGCAGCCAGGAGGGACGGAACTATGGCTACACCTTC. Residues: CASSQEGRNYGYTF.

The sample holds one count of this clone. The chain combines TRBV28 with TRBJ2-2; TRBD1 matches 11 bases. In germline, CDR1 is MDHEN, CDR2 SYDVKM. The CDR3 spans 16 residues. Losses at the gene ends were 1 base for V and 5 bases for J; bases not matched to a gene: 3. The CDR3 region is CASSLYGTGGTGELFF. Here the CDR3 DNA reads TGTGCCAGCAGTTTATACGGGACAGGGGGTACCGGGGAGCTGTTTTTT.

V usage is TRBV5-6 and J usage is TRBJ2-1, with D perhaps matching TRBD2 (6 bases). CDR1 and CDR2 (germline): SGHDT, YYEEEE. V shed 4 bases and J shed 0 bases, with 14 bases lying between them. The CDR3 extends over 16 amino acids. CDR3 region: CASSGGDSTSYNEQFF. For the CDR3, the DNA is TGTGCCAGCAGCGGCGGGGACTCAACCTCCTACAATGAGCAGTTCTTC.

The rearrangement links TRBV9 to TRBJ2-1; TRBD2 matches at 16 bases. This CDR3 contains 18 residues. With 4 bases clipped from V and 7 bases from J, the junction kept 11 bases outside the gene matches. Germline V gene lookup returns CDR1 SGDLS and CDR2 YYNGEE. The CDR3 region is CASSLPGLAGGGKNEQFF. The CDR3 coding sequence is TGTGCCAGCAGCCTCCCGGGACTAGCGGGAGGGGGTAAGAATGAGCAGTTCTTC.

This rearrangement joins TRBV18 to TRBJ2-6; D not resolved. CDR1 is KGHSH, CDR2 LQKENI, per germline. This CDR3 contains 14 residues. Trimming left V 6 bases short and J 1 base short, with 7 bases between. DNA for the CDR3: TGTGCCAGCTCGACGACTTCTGGGGCCAACGTCCTGACTTTC. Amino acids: CASSTTSGANVLTF.

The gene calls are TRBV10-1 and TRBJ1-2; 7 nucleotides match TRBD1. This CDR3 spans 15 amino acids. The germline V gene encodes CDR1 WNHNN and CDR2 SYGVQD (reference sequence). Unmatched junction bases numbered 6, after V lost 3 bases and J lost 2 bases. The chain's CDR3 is CASSDRGIKNYGYTF. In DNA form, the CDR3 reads TGCGCCAGCAGTGACAGGGGGATCAAGAACTATGGCTACACCTTC.

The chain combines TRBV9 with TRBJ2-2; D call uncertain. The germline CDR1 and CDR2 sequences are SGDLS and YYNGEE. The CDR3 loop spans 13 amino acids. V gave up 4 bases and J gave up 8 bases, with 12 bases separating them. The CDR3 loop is CASSSRQWGELFF. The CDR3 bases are TGTGCCAGCAGCTCCCGCCAGTGGGGGGAGCTGTTTTTT.

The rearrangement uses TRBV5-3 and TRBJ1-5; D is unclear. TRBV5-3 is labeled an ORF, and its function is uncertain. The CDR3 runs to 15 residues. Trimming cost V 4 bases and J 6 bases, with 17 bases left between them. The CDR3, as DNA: TGTGCCAGAAGCCTGGCGGTCGCTAGAAGTCAGCCCCAGCATTTT. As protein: CARSLAVARSQPQHF.

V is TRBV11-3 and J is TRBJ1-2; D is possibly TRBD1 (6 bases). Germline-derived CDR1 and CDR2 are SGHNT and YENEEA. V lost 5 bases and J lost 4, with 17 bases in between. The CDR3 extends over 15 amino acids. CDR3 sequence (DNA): TGTGCCAGCAGCCCCACGACAGGCTCGGGCTATGGCTACACCTTC. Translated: CASSPTTGSGYGYTF.

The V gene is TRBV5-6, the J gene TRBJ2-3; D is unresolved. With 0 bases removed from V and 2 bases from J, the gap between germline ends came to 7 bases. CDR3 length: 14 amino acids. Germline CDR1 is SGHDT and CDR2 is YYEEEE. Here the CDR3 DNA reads TGTGCCAGCAGCTTGGCAGTGATCACAGATACGCAGTATTTT. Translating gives CASSLAVITDTQYF.

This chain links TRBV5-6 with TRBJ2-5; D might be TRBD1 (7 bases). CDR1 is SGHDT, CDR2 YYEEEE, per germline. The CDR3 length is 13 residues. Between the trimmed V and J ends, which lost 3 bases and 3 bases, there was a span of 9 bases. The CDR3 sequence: CASSSRGEETQYF. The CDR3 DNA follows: TGTGCCAGCAGCTCCAGGGGGGAAGAGACCCAGTACTTC.

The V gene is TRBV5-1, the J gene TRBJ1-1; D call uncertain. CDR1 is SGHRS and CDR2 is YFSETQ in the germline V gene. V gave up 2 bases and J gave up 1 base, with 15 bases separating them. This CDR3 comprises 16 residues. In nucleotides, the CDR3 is TGCGCCAGCAGCTTACTTATACAGTCGAAGAACACTGAAGCTTTCTTT. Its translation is CASSLLIQSKNTEAFF.

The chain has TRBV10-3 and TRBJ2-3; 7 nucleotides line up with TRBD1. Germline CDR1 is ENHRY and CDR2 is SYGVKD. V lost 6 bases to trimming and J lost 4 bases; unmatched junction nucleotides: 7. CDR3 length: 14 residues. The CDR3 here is CAIRTGQDADTQYF. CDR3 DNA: TGTGCCATCAGGACCGGACAGGATGCAGATACGCAGTATTTT.

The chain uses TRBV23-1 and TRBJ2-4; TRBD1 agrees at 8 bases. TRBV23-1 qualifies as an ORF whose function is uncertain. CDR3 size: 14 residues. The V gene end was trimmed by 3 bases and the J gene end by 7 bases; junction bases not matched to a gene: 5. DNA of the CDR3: TGCGCCAGCAGTCATTGGACAGGGAAGAACATTCAGTACTTC. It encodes CASSHWTGKNIQYF.

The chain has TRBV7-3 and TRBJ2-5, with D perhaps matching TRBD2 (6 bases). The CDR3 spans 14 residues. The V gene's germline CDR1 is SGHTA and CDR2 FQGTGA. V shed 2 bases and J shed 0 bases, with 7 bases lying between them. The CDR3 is CASSLGGYQETQYF. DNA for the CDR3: TGTGCCAGCAGCTTAGGAGGGTACCAAGAGACCCAGTACTTC.

This CDR3 is CASSLGDRGSGNTIYF. In DNA form, the CDR3 reads TGCGCCAGCAGCTTGGGGGACAGGGGCTCTGGAAACACCATATATTTT. The rearrangement links TRBV5-1 to TRBJ1-3; 10 nucleotides line up with TRBD1. V was pared by 0 bases and J by 0 bases, with 0 bases of the junction left unmatched. This CDR3 region has 16 residues. Germline CDR1 and CDR2: SGHRS and YFSETQ.

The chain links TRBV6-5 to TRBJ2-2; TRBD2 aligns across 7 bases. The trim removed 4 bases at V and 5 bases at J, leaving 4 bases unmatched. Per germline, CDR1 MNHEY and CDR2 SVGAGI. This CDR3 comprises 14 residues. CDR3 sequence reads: CASSSSGTTGELFF. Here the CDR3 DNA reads TGTGCCAGCAGTTCAAGCGGGACTACCGGGGAGCTGTTTTTT.

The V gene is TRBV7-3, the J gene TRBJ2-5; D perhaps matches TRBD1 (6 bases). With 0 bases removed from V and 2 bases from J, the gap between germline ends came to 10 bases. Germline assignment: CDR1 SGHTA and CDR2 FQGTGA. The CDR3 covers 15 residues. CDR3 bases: TGTGCCAGCAGCTTAACAGGGGGATCGCAAGAGACCCAGTACTTC. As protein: CASSLTGGSQETQYF.

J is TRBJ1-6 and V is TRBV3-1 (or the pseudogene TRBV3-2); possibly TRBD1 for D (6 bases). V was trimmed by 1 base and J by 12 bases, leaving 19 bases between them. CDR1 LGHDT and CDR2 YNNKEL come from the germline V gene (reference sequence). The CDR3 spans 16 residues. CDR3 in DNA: TGTGCCAGCAGCCAAGGGGTCGCCCAGGGGCACGGACCCCTCCACTTT. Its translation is CASSQGVAQGHGPLHF.